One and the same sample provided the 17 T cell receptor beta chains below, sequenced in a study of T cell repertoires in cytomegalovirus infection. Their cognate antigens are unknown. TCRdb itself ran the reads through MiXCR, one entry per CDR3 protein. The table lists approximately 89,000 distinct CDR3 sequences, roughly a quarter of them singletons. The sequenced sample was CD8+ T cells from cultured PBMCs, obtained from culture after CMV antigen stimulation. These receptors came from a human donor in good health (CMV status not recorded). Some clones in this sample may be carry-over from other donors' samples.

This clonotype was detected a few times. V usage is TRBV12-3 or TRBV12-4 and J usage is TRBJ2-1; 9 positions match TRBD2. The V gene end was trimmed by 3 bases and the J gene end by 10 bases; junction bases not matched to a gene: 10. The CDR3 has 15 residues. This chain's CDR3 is CASSFSGSDDREQFF. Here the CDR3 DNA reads TGTGCCAGCAGTTTTAGCGGGAGTGATGATAGGGAGCAGTTCTTC.

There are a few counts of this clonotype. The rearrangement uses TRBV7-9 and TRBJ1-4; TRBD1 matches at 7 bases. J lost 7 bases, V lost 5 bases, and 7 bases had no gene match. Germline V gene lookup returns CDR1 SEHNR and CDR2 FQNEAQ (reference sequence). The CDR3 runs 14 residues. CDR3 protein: CASSVTGVAEKLFF. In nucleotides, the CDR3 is TGTGCCAGCAGCGTCACAGGGGTGGCTGAAAAACTGTTTTTT.

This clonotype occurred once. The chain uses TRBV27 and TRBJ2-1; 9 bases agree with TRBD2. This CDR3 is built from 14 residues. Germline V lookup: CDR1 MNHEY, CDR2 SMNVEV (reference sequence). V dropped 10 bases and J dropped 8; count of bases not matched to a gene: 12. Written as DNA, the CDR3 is TGTGCCACTTCAACCGGGACTAGCAGCGATGAGCAGTTCTTC. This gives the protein CATSTGTSSDEQFF.

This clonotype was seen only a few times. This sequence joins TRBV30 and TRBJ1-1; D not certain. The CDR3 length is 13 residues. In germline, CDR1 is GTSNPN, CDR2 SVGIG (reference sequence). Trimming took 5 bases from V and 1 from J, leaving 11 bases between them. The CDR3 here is CAWVRVKNTEAFF. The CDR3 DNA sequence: TGTGCCTGGGTGAGGGTGAAGAACACTGAAGCTTTCTTT.

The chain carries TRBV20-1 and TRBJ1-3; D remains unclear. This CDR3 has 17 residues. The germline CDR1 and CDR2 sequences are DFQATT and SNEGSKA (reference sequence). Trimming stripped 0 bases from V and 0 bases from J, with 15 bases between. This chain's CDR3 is CSARDQKTWGSGNTIYF. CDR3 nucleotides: TGCAGTGCTAGAGATCAAAAAACGTGGGGCTCTGGAAACACCATATATTTT.

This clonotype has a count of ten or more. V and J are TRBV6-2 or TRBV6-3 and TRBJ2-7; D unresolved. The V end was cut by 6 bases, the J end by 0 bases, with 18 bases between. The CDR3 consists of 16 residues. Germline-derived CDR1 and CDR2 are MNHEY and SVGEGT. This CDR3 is CASSTLADSSSYEQYF. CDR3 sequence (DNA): TGTGCCAGCAGCACTCTGGCAGATTCAAGCTCCTACGAGCAGTACTTC.

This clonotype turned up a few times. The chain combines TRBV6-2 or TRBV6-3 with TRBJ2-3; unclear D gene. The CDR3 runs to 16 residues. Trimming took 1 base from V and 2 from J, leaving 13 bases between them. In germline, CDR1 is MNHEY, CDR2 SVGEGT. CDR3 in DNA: TGTGCCAGCAGTTACTGGGGAAGGCCACCCACAGATACGCAGTATTTT. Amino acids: CASSYWGRPPTDTQYF.

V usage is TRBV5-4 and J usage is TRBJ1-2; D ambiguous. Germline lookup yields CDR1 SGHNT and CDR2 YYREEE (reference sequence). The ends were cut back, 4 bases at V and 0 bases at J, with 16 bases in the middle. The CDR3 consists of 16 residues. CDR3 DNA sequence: TGTGCCAGCAGCCCCGCCCTGGTCGGTTCTAACTATGGCTACACCTTC. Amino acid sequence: CASSPALVGSNYGYTF.

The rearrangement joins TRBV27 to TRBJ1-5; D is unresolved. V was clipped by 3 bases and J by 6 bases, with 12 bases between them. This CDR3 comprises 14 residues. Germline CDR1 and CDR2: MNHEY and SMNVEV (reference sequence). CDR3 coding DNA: TGTGCCAGCAGTTTGAAGCTCCCCGGTCAGCCCCAGCATTTT. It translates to CASSLKLPGQPQHF.

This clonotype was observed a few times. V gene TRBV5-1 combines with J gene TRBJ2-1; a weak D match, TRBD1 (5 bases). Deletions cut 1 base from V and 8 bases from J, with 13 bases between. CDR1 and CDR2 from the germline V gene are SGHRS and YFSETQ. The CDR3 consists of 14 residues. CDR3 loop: CASSLQLQGDEQFF. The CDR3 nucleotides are TGCGCCAGCAGCTTGCAACTTCAAGGGGATGAGCAGTTCTTC. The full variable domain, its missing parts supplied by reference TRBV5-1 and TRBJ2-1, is KAGVTQTPRYLIKTRGQQVTLSCSPISGHRSVSWYQQTPGQGLQFLFEYFSETQRNKGNFPGRFSGRQFSNSRSEMNVSTLELGDSALYLCASSLQLQGDEQFFGPGTRLTVL.

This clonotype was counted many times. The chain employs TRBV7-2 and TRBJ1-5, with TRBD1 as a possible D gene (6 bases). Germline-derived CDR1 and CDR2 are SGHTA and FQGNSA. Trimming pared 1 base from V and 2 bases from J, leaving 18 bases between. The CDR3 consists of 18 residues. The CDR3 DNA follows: TGTGCCAGCAGCTTAGGCTGGGAGGGGGATCGTGGCAATCAGCCCCAGCATTTT. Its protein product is CASSLGWEGDRGNQPQHF.

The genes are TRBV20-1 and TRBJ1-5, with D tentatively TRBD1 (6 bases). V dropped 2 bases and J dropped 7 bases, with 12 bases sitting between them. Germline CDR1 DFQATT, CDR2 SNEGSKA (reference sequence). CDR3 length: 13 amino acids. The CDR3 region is CSARRGQNQPQHF. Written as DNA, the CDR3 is TGCAGTGCTAGACGGGGACAAAACCAGCCCCAGCATTTT.

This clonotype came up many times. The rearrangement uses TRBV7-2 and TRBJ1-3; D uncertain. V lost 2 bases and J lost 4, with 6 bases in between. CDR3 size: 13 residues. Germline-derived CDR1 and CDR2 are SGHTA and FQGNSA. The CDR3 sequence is CASSLIWGNTIYF. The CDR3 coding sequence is TGTGCCAGCAGCTTAATATGGGGAAACACCATATATTTT.

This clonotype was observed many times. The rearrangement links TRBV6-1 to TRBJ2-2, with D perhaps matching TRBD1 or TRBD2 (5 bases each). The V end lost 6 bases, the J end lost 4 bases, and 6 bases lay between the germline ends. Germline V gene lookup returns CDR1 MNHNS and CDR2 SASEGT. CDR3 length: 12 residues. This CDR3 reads CASRGTTGELFF. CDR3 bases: TGTGCCAGCAGGGGGACCACCGGGGAGCTGTTTTTT.

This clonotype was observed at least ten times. The CDR3 bases are TGTGCCAGCACCCCGCCAGACTATAGCACAGATACGCAGTATTTT. It yields the protein CASTPPDYSTDTQYF. This sequence joins TRBV7-2 and TRBJ2-3, with a possible D match to TRBD2 (5 bases). CDR3 length: 15 amino acids. Germline values: CDR1 SGHTA, CDR2 FQGNSA. Trimming stripped 7 bases from V and 0 bases from J, with 14 bases between. Filled out from reference TRBV7-2 and TRBJ2-3, the complete variable domain reads GAGVSQSPSNKVTEKGKDVELRCDPISGHTALYWYRQSLGQGLEFLIYFQGNSAPDKSGLPSDRFSAERTGGSVSTLTIQRTQQEDSAVYLCASTPPDYSTDTQYFGPGTRLTVL.

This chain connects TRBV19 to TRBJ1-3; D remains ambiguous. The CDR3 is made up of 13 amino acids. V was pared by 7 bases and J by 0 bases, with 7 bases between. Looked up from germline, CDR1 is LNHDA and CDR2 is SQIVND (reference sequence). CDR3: CASTVFSGNTIYF. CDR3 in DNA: TGTGCCAGTACGGTCTTCTCTGGAAACACCATATATTTT.

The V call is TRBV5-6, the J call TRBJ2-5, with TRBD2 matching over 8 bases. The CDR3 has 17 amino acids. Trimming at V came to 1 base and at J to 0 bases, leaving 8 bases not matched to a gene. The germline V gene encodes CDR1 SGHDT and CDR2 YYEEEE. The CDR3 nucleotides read TGTGCCAGCAGCTTGAAATTAGCGGGGCTGTACCAAGAGACCCAGTACTTC. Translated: CASSLKLAGLYQETQYF.